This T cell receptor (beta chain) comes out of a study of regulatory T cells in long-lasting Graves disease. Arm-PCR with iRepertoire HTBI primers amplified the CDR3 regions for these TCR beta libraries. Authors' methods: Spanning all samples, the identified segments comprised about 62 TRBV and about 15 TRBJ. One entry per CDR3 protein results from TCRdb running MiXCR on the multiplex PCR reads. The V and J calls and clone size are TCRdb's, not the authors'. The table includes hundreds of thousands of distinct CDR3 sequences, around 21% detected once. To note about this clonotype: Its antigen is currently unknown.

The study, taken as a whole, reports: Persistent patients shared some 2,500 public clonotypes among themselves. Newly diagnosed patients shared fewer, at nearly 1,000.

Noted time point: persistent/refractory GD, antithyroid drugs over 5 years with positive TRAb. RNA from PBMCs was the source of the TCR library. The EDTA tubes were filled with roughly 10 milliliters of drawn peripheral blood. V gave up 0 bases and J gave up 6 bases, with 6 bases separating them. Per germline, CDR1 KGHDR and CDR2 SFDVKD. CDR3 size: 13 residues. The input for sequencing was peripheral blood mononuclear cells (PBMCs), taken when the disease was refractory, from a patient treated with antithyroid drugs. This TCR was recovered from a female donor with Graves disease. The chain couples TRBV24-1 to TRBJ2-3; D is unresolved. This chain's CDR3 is CATSDLEVDTQYF. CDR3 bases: TGTGCCACCAGTGATTTGGAGGTGGATACGCAGTATTTT.